The 23 T cell receptor beta chains presented below share a single source sample, sequenced in a study of blood T cell repertoires in COVID-19. Assay used: immunoSEQ multiplex PCR; TCRdb lists only in-frame clones, some missing. The sample has 200,000 to 300,000 clones; 84% are singletons. Sequencing was performed on peripheral blood. The receptors were gathered from a man aged 60 to 75 with acute or convalescent COVID-19.

The J gene is TRBJ1-1, the V gene TRBV28, with D hard to call. Trimming took 3 bases from V and 1 from J, leaving 12 bases between them. In germline, CDR1 is MDHEN, CDR2 SYDVKM. The CDR3 contains 15 residues. This chain's CDR3 is CASSFGRPQNTEAFF. The CDR3 region has the DNA TGTGCCAGCAGTTTTGGGAGGCCTCAGAACACTGAAGCTTTCTTT.

The V and J genes are TRBV5-6 and TRBJ2-7, with TRBD1 as a possible D gene (6 bases). Per germline, CDR1 SGHDT and CDR2 YYEEEE. The CDR3 loop spans 12 amino acids. Trimming pared 4 bases from V and 2 bases from J, leaving 7 bases between. CDR3 DNA sequence: TGTGCCAGCAGCCGGGACACCTACGAGCAGTACTTC. Its protein product is CASSRDTYEQYF.

This clone showed up just a few times. The chain employs TRBV5-4 and TRBJ2-3, with D perhaps TRBD1 (6 bases). This CDR3 is built from 15 residues. CDR1 is SGHNT and CDR2 is YYREEE in the germline V gene (reference sequence). The V gene lost 1 base and the J gene lost 4 bases, with 13 bases spanning the gap. In DNA form, the CDR3 reads TGTGCCAGCAGCTTGTTAGGGGGTATCGCAGATACGCAGTATTTT. It is translated as CASSLLGGIADTQYF.

The rearrangement uses TRBV7-2 and TRBJ1-1, with a tentative D call TRBD1 (6 bases). The CDR3 is made up of 13 amino acids. Germline V CDR1 and CDR2: SGHTA, FQGNSA. V was trimmed by 5 bases and J by 7 bases, leaving 14 bases between them. This CDR3 reads CASSLGGGLEAFF. For the CDR3, the DNA is TGTGCCAGCAGCCTAGGGGGTGGACTTGAAGCTTTCTTT.

The chain combines TRBV5-1 with TRBJ1-2, with D unresolved. The CDR3 contains 13 residues. Trimming stripped 4 bases from V and 5 bases from J, with 12 bases between. Germline CDR1 and CDR2: SGHRS and YFSETQ. The CDR3 DNA reads as TGCGCCAGCAGCCCGATTTCGGGATATGGCTACACCTTC. This encodes CASSPISGYGYTF.

The J gene is TRBJ1-1, the V gene TRBV19, with D hard to call. CDR3 length: 12 residues. With 9 bases removed from V and 1 base from J, the gap between germline ends came to 9 bases. Germline V CDR1 and CDR2: LNHDA, SQIVND (reference sequence). The CDR3 loop is CASRRENTEAFF. In DNA, the CDR3 is TGTGCCAGCAGACGGGAGAACACTGAAGCTTTCTTT.

The V and J genes are TRBV6-2 or TRBV6-3 and TRBJ2-3, with TRBD2 as a possible D gene (5 bases). The CDR3 runs 14 residues. Germline V gene sequence: CDR1 MNHEY, CDR2 SVGEGT. Trimming removed 2 bases at V and 4 bases at J, with 10 bases between. CDR3 sequence: CASSYSGRADTQYF. The CDR3, as DNA: TGTGCCAGCAGTTACAGTGGGCGGGCAGATACGCAGTATTTT.

The rearrangement links TRBV7-9 to TRBJ1-1; 7 bases are shared with TRBD1. There are 16 residues in the CDR3. From germline, CDR1 is SEHNR and CDR2 FQNEAQ (reference sequence). V lost 5 bases and J lost 3; bases outside the gene matches: 12. The CDR3 DNA sequence: TGTGCCAGCAGCGTAGACTACAGGGGACGGGACACTGAAGCTTTCTTT. This codes for CASSVDYRGRDTEAFF.

This chain connects TRBV19 to TRBJ2-4; the D gene is possibly TRBD2 (7 bases). Germline loops: CDR1 LNHDA, CDR2 SQIVND (reference sequence). Trimming removed 7 bases at V and 3 bases at J, with 19 bases between. The CDR3 has 16 residues. DNA of the CDR3: TGTGCCAGTACCCTAAGGGGGGGCCTTGTCAAAAACATTCAGTACTTC. This encodes CASTLRGGLVKNIQYF.

The gene calls are TRBV6-4 and TRBJ2-1; TRBD2 matches 11 bases. In germline, CDR1 is MRHNA, CDR2 SNTAGT. Germline trimming cut 8 bases from V and 3 bases from J; bases unmatched to any gene: 6. This CDR3 region has 15 residues. This chain's CDR3 is CASASLAGGYNEQFF. CDR3 coding DNA: TGTGCCAGCGCCTCCCTAGCGGGGGGCTACAATGAGCAGTTCTTC.

This clone was found once. The chain uses TRBV4-1 and TRBJ1-3; D is uncertain. From germline, CDR1 is MGHRA and CDR2 YSYEKL. Trimming removed 2 bases from V and 0 bases from J, with 11 bases in between. The CDR3 is 16 residues long. This CDR3 reads CASSQIDGSSGNTIYF. The CDR3 region has the DNA TGCGCCAGCAGCCAAATCGACGGGAGCTCTGGAAACACCATATATTTT.

The V and J genes are TRBV6-2 or TRBV6-3 and TRBJ1-1; TRBD1 aligns across 7 bases. Germline lookup yields CDR1 MNHEY and CDR2 SVGEGT. Losses at the gene ends were 0 bases for V and 2 bases for J; bases not matched to a gene: 12. CDR3 size: 18 residues. CDR3 in amino acids: CASSYSLDRIDYNTEAFF. DNA for the CDR3: TGTGCCAGCAGTTACTCCCTGGACAGGATTGACTACAACACTGAAGCTTTCTTT.

This clone was detected only a few times. The V call is TRBV13, the J call TRBJ1-4; 8 nucleotides line up with TRBD1. Germline lookup yields CDR1 PRHDT and CDR2 FYEKMQ (reference sequence). The junction had 8 bases not matched to a gene; V was cut back by 5 bases and J by 12 bases. This CDR3 has 13 residues. In DNA, the CDR3 is TGTGCCAGCAGCGTCGGACAGGGTGTCGAACTGTTTTTT. Translated: CASSVGQGVELFF.

This rearrangement joins TRBV24-1 to TRBJ1-2, with D possibly TRBD1 on 5 matching bases. Trimming removed 3 bases at V and 6 bases at J, with 13 bases between. CDR3 length equals 14 residues. Germline assignment: CDR1 KGHDR and CDR2 SFDVKD. The CDR3 region has the DNA TGTGCCACCAGTGATGGGGGGAACACAAATGGCTACACCTTC. It is translated as CATSDGGNTNGYTF.

V gene TRBV12-3 or TRBV12-4 combines with J gene TRBJ2-5, with D possibly being TRBD1 (6 bases). Between the trimmed V and J ends, which lost 6 bases and 7 bases, there was a span of 15 bases. The CDR3 runs 13 residues. CDR3 nucleotide sequence: TGTGCCAGCAGGTTGGGTGCAGGGGTGACCCAGTACTTC. The encoded protein is CASRLGAGVTQYF.

The V and J genes are TRBV20-1 and TRBJ1-1; D is undetermined. The V end lost 3 bases, the J end lost 6 bases, and 5 bases lay between the germline ends. Germline V gene lookup returns CDR1 DFQATT and CDR2 SNEGSKA (reference sequence). This CDR3 region has 10 residues. The CDR3 loop is CSASFSEAFF. The CDR3 coding sequence is TGCAGTGCTAGCTTTTCTGAAGCTTTCTTT.

The chain joins TRBV10-3 to TRBJ2-7; TRBD1 aligns across 7 bases. Per the germline V gene, CDR1 is ENHRY and CDR2 is SYGVKD. V lost 7 bases, J lost 5 bases, and 2 bases stayed unmatched. This CDR3 is 11 amino acids long. The CDR3 region is CAIKQGDEQYF. Here the CDR3 DNA reads TGTGCCATCAAGCAGGGGGACGAGCAGTACTTC.

The chain has TRBV5-1 and TRBJ1-5; unclear D gene. The CDR3 runs to 13 residues. Between the trimmed V and J ends, which lost 4 bases and 3 bases, there was a span of 8 bases. The germline V gene encodes CDR1 SGHRS and CDR2 YFSETQ. The CDR3 is CASSPRSNQPQHF. CDR3 nucleotides: TGCGCCAGCAGCCCGAGGTCCAATCAGCCCCAGCATTTT. Based on the CDR3 plus reference TRBV5-1 and TRBJ1-5, the full variable domain is KAGVTQTPRYLIKTRGQQVTLSCSPISGHRSVSWYQQTPGQGLQFLFEYFSETQRNKGNFPGRFSGRQFSNSRSEMNVSTLELGDSALYLCASSPRSNQPQHFGDGTRLSIL.

This chain links TRBV7-3 with TRBJ2-1, with 9 bases aligning to TRBD2. J lost 3 bases, V lost 5 bases, and 5 bases had no gene match. CDR1 and CDR2 from the germline V gene are SGHTA and FQGTGA. The CDR3 runs to 15 residues. CDR3 residues: CASSTGTSYYNEQFF. In DNA, the CDR3 is TGTGCCAGCAGCACCGGGACTAGCTACTACAATGAGCAGTTCTTC.

The J gene is TRBJ1-5, the V gene TRBV19, with a possible D match to TRBD1 (5 bases). Germline V CDR1 and CDR2: LNHDA, SQIVND (reference sequence). The CDR3 runs 13 residues. V dropped 10 bases and J dropped 0 bases, with 10 bases sitting between them. Written as DNA, the CDR3 is TGTGCCACCGACAGTGATAGCAATCAGCCCCAGCATTTT. Its translation is CATDSDSNQPQHF. Combining the CDR3 with reference TRBV19 and TRBJ1-5 gives the whole variable domain DGGITQSPKYLFRKEGQNVTLSCEQNLNHDAMYWYRQDPGQGLRLIYYSQIVNDFQKGDIAEGYSVSREKKESFPLTVTSAQKNPTAFYLCATDSDSNQPQHFGDGTRLSIL.

The CDR3 here is CASSTLRGRAYEQYF. The CDR3, as DNA: TGTGCCAGCAGTACACTCAGGGGGCGCGCCTACGAGCAGTACTTC. The chain carries TRBV7-6 and TRBJ2-7, with TRBD1 matching 8 bases. Trimming took 6 bases from V and 2 from J; bases not matched to a gene: 9. Germline lookup yields CDR1 SGHVS and CDR2 FNYEAQ. This CDR3 contains 15 residues.

This clone was seen a single time. The chain's CDR3 is CASSYDRGGTGELFF. CDR3 bases: TGTGCCAGCAGTTACGACAGGGGTGGCACCGGGGAGCTGTTTTTT. The rearrangement links TRBV2 to TRBJ2-2, with 8 bases matching TRBD1. Unmatched junction bases numbered 6, after V lost 5 bases and J lost 4 bases. The CDR3 runs to 15 residues. Germline-derived CDR1 and CDR2 are SNHLY and FYNNEI.

The chain joins TRBV28 to TRBJ2-3; 7 bases align to TRBD2. CDR3 length: 17 residues. Germline CDR1 reads MDHEN; CDR2 reads SYDVKM. The V gene end was trimmed by 5 bases and the J gene end by 0 bases; junction bases not matched to a gene: 11. CDR3 nucleotide sequence: TGTGCCAGCAGTCCCCGGCAGCGGGAAACTAGCACAGATACGCAGTATTTT. It specifies CASSPRQRETSTDTQYF.